A selection of T cell receptor beta chains follows, all from one sample in a study of T cell responses to AZD1222 COVID-19 vaccine. TCRdb's table, derived via immunoSEQ multiplex PCR, lists solely in-frame clones and lacks some. The table includes 140,000 to 150,000 clones, around 90% detected once. The material was peripheral blood, obtained on day 0 of MenACWY control vaccination. The receptors derive from an adult in good health. The CDR3 runs from the conserved cysteine through the conserved F or W. The order of the fields is J gene, V gene, CDR3 protein.

>TRBJ1-5|TRBV5-1
CASSPGTGDQPQHF
>TRBJ1-4|TRBV20-1
CSASTANEKLFF
>TRBJ1-1|TRBV28
CASSLTGDTEAFF
>TRBJ1-3|TRBV7-9
CASSLVRYRSSGNTIYF
>TRBJ2-1|TRBV4-1
CASSQAPLLGLAGEGSYNEQFF
>TRBJ1-1|TRBV12-3/TRBV12-4
CASSWGYTEAFF
>TRBJ2-7|TRBV18
CASSTSTGQGSEQYF
>TRBJ1-3|TRBV9
CASSVGGPGNTIYF
>TRBJ2-3|TRBV28
CASSFRKTDTQYF
>TRBJ2-2|TRBV5-5
CASSLGRVGTGELFF
>TRBJ2-1|TRBV10-3
CAISERGDASNEQFF
>TRBJ2-7|TRBV2
CASRGLAGVYEQYF
>TRBJ2-5|TRBV6-6
CASRWGGETQYF
>TRBJ1-5|TRBV5-4
CASSLGGAGNQPQHF
>TRBJ1-6|TRBV4-1
CASSLTPGQRRSSYNSPLHF
>TRBJ2-5|TRBV19
CASSIARGETQYF
>TRBJ2-1|TRBV20-1
CSAGINEQFF
>TRBJ1-4|TRBV6-5
CASTGTGVVEKLFF
>TRBJ1-1|TRBV10-2
CASNNDRNTEAFF
>TRBJ2-7|TRBV9
CASSVDVGRDEQYF
>TRBJ2-5|TRBV9
CASSVGNSGGQETQYF
>TRBJ1-6|TRBV5-4
CASSSTGLFNSPLHF
>TRBJ1-2|TRBV5-1
CASSDRQGANYGYTF
>TRBJ2-7|TRBV6-5
CATSRQGGPYEQYF
>TRBJ2-7|TRBV4-2
CASSQDPLNYEQYF
>TRBJ2-2|TRBV2
CASSRDFLNTGELFF
>TRBJ2-7|TRBV6-5
CASSLRLNSYEQYF
>TRBJ1-1|TRBV3-1/TRBV3-2
CATRMGNTEAFF
>TRBJ1-2|TRBV19
CASSNGESFLSYGYTF
>TRBJ2-7|TRBV28
CASRDRDPEQYF
>TRBJ2-5|TRBV24-1
CATTSGGTQYF
>TRBJ2-1|TRBV24-1
CATSAGTYNEQFF
>TRBJ1-1|TRBV3-1/TRBV3-2
CASSQGGPSTEAFF
>TRBJ1-5|TRBV7-2
CASSLAGQVNQPQHF
>TRBJ2-1|TRBV14
CASSQLSFTGTSGRDNEQFF
>TRBJ2-7|TRBV7-2
CASSLVGRNEQYF
>TRBJ1-4|TRBV6-5
CASSDEKLFF
>TRBJ1-1|TRBV7-3
CASSLNSLNTEAFF
>TRBJ1-1|TRBV6-5
CASREIIEAFF
>TRBJ2-3|TRBV7-9
CASSVPPGPQYF
>TRBJ1-5|TRBV18
CASSPLDRGQPQHF
>TRBJ1-6|TRBV11-2
CASSLEPGQNSPLHF
>TRBJ1-2|TRBV19
CASSRPEGNGYTF
>TRBJ2-1|TRBV7-3
CASSQTSGTEQFF
>TRBJ1-1|TRBV19
CASSIWARAGEGPNTEAFF
>TRBJ2-3|TRBV11-3
CASSHLASGDTQYF
>TRBJ1-1|TRBV5-8
CASSLASRLNTEAFF
>TRBJ2-7|TRBV5-1
CASSPGSTVTYEQYF
>TRBJ1-2|TRBV6-5
CASSPGGGYTF
>TRBJ1-2|TRBV29-1
CSVDTGDGLRGYTF